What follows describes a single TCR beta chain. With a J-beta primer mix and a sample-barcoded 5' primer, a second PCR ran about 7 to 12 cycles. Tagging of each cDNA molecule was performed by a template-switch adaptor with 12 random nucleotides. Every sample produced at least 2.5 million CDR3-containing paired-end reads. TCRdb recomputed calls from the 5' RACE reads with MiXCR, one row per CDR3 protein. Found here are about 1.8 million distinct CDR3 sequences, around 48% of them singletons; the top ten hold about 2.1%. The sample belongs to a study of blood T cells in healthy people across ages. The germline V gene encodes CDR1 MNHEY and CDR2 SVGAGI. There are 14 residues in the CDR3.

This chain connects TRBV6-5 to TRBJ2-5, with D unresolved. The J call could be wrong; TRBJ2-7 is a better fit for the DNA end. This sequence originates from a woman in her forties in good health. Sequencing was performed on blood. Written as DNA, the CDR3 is TGTGCCAGCAGTGCGAGGACCGAACACGACGAGCAGTACTTC. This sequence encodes CASSARTEHDEQYF.